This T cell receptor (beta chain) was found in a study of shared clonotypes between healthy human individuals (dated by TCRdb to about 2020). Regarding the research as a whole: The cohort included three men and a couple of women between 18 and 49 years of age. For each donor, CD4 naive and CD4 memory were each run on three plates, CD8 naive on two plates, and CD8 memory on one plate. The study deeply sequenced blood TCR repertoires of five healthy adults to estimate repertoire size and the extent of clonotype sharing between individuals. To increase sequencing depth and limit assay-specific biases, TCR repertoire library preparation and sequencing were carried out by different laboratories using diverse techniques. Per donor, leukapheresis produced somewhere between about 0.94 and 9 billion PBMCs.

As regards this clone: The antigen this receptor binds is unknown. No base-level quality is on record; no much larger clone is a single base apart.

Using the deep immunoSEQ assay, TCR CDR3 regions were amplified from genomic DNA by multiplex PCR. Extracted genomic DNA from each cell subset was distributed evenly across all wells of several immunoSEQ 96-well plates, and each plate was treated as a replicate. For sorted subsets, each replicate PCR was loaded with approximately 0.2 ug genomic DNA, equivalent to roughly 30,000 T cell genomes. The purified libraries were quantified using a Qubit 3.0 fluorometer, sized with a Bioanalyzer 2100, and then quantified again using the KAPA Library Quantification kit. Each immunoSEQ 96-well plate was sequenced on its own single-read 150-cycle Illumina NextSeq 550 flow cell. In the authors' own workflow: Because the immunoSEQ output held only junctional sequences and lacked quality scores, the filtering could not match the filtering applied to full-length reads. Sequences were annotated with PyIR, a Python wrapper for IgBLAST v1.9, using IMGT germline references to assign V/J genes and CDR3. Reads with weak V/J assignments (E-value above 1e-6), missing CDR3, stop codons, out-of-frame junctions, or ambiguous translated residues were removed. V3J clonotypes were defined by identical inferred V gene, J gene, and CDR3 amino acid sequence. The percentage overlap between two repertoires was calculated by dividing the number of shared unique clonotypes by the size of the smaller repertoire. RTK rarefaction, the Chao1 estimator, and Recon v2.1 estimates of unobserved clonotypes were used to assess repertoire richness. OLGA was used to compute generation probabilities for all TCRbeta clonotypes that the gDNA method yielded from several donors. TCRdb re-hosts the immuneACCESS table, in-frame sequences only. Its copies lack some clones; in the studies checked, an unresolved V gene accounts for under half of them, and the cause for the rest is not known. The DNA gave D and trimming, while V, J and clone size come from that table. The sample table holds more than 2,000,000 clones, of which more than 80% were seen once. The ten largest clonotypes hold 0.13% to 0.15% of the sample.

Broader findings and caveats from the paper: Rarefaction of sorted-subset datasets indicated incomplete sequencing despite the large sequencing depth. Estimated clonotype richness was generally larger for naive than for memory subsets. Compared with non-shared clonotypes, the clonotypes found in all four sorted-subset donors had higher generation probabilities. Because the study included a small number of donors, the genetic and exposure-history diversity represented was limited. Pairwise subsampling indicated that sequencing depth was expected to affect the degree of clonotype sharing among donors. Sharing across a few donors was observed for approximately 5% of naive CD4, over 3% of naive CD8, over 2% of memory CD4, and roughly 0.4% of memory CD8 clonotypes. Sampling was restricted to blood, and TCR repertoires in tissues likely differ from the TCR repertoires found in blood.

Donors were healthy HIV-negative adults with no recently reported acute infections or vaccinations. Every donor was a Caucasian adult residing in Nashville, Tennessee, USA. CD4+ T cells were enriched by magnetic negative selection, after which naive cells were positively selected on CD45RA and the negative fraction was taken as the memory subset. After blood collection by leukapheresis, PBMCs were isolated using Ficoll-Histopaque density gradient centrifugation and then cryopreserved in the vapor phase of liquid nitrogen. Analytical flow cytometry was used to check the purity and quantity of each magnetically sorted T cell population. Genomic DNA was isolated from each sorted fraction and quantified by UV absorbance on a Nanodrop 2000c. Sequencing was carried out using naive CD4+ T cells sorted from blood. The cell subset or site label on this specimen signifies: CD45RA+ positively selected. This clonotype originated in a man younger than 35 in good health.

The DNA sequence is as follows: TGCAGCGTTGCAGGGCAGCGCTCCTACGAGCAGTACTTC. Its coded protein is CSVAGQRSYEQYF. The rearranged chain carries TRBV29-1 and TRBJ2-7; TRBD1 might be the D gene, on 5 matching bases. The CDR3 runs 13 residues from the cysteine to the phenylalanine. Only the CDR3 DNA stays, 39 bases, in frame from base 1. CDR1 SQVTM and CDR2 ANQGSEA are derived from the germline V gene. V is clipped by 4 bases and J by 0 bases, and the sequence between their germline boundaries is 10 bases long.